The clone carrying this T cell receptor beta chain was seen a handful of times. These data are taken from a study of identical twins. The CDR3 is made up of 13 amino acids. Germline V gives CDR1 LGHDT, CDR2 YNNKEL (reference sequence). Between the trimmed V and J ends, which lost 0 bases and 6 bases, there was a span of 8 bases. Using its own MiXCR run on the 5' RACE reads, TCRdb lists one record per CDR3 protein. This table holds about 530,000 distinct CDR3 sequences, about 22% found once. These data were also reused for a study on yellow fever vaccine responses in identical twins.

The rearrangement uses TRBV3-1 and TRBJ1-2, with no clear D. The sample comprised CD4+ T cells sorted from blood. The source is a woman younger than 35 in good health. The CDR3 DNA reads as TGTGCCAGCAGCCAAGAGCGCCAGCATGGCTACACCTTC. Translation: CASSQERQHGYTF.